This TCR beta chain emerged from a study of T cells expressing NK-cell markers. Study summary: Obtained from sorted CD3+CD56+NKG2C+, CD3+CD56+NKG2C- and CD3+CD56-NKG2C+ T cells were the TCR beta repertoires.

TCRdb reprocessed the 5' RACE reads; each CDR3 protein has one entry and no DNA is given. This sample's table has 200,000 to 300,000 distinct CDR3 sequences. Comment on this clonotype: Its target is unknown.

Study conclusions and caveats: Of the CD8+ T cells in more than five donors, about 1.0-7.0% belonged to dominant NKG2C+ clonotypes. For a few donors, these clonotypes were likewise the leading ones in the CD3+CD56-NKG2C+ fraction. HCMV specificity of the expanded NKG2C+ T cell clones stayed unclear.

CDR3 size: 13 residues. Per germline, CDR1 MDHEN and CDR2 SYDVKM. The sequenced sample consisted of blood T cells: a sorted CD56 or NKG2C T cell subset, CD4+ or CD8+ T cells, or bulk PBMC T cells (not recorded which). The gene calls are TRBV28 and TRBJ2-7. The TCR comes from a woman between 18 and 70 years old in good health. CDR3 in amino acids: CASHSTPSYEQYF.